The 30 T cell receptor beta chains below all came from one sample that was sequenced in a study of graft-versus-host responses after intestinal transplantation. Their specific antigens are unknown. Repertoires were generated with immunoSEQ multiplex PCR, while TCRdb's copy carries only in-frame clones and drops some. In the table there are approximately 100,000 clones, less than 90% of which are singletons. The starting material was unstimulated CD4+ T cells sorted from spleen or lymph node cells, obtained before intestinal transplant. The origin of the receptors is a human donor who received an intestinal transplant.

The chain links TRBV5-5 to TRBJ2-7, with unresolved D. The germline CDR1 and CDR2 sequences are SGHKS and YYEKEE (reference sequence). V was trimmed by 7 bases and J by 3 bases, leaving 11 bases between them. The length of the CDR3 is 12 residues. Here the CDR3 DNA reads TGTGCCAGCGGCCCTAACCGCTACGAGCAGTACTTC. Protein: CASGPNRYEQYF.

The V call is TRBV9, the J call TRBJ2-7; 7 bases agree with TRBD2. The CDR3 contains 15 residues. The V segment lost 0 bases and the J segment 2 bases; nucleotides outside the gene matches: 5. Per the germline V gene, CDR1 is SGDLS and CDR2 is YYNGEE. The CDR3 DNA reads as TGTGCCAGCAGCGTAGCGGGAGGACGAACCTACGAGCAGTACTTC. Its translation: CASSVAGGRTYEQYF.

The chain combines TRBV2 with TRBJ2-5; D is possibly TRBD1 or TRBD2 (5 bases each). Germline CDR1 and CDR2: SNHLY and FYNNEI. The CDR3 runs to 13 residues. The V end was cut by 2 bases, the J end by 5 bases, with 9 bases between. The CDR3 sequence: CASSERGVETQYF. CDR3 sequence (DNA): TGTGCCAGCAGTGAAAGAGGGGTCGAGACCCAGTACTTC.

The rearrangement links TRBV25-1 to TRBJ2-2; 7 bases fit TRBD1. CDR3 length: 17 residues. After removal of 9 bases from V and 2 bases from J, the junction contained 15 bases not matched to a gene. Looked up from germline, CDR1 is MGHDK and CDR2 is SYGVNS. CDR3 DNA: TGTGCCAGTGAAGGACAGGCGTGGTCTATCAACACCGGGGAGCTGTTTTTT. This translates into CASEGQAWSINTGELFF.

The gene calls are TRBV7-9 and TRBJ2-5, with 11 bases identical to TRBD1. Germline assignment: CDR1 SEHNR and CDR2 FQNEAQ (reference sequence). This CDR3 has 14 residues. With 8 bases clipped from V and 3 bases from J, the junction kept 5 bases outside the gene matches. CDR3 nucleotide sequence: TGTGCCAGCGGTTGGACAGGGGGCGAAGAGACCCAGTACTTC. This gives the protein CASGWTGGEETQYF.

The CDR3 loop is CASSLGSYFTSGAYNEQFF. CDR3 DNA sequence: TGTGCCAGCAGCTTAGGATCCTATTTCACGAGCGGGGCTTACAATGAGCAGTTCTTC. This chain links TRBV7-9 with TRBJ2-1; TRBD2 agrees at 7 bases. The V gene's germline CDR1 is SEHNR and CDR2 FQNEAQ (reference sequence). The CDR3 covers 19 residues. After removal of 1 base from V and 4 bases from J, the junction contained 16 bases not matched to a gene.

The gene calls are TRBV7-9 and TRBJ2-4; D might be TRBD1 (6 bases). Trimming pared 5 bases from V and 8 bases from J, leaving 10 bases between. Germline V CDR1 and CDR2: SEHNR, FQNEAQ (reference sequence). This CDR3 contains 12 residues. The CDR3 spells CASSISGDIQYF. Here the CDR3 DNA reads TGTGCCAGCAGCATCTCAGGGGACATTCAGTACTTC.

The genes are TRBV6-5 and TRBJ1-6; the D gene is possibly TRBD1 (5 bases). With 6 bases removed from V and 0 bases from J, the gap between germline ends came to 9 bases. This CDR3 contains 15 residues. Germline V lookup: CDR1 MNHEY, CDR2 SVGAGI. Written as DNA, the CDR3 is TGTGCCAGCAGACCAGGGAGCTCCTATAATTCACCCCTCCACTTT. This codes for CASRPGSSYNSPLHF.

This chain connects TRBV5-1 to TRBJ1-4; unclear D gene. Trimming left V 0 bases short and J 8 bases short, with 8 bases between. Germline assignment: CDR1 SGHRS and CDR2 YFSETQ. This CDR3 has 13 amino acids. CDR3 region: CASSLDLREKLFF. The CDR3 DNA sequence: TGCGCCAGCAGCTTGGATCTGCGGGAAAAACTGTTTTTT. The complete variable domain, with remaining parts taken from reference TRBV5-1 and TRBJ1-4, reads KAGVTQTPRYLIKTRGQQVTLSCSPISGHRSVSWYQQTPGQGLQFLFEYFSETQRNKGNFPGRFSGRQFSNSRSEMNVSTLELGDSALYLCASSLDLREKLFFGSGTQLSVL.

This clone was seen a handful of times. The V call is TRBV29-1, the J call TRBJ2-7, with D perhaps matching TRBD1 or TRBD2 (7 bases each). The CDR3 runs 13 residues. Germline CDR1 reads SQVTM; CDR2 reads ANQGSEA. V lost 6 bases to trimming and J lost 7 bases, with 19 bases between them. The CDR3 sequence: CSVETGRGGEQYF. CDR3 DNA: TGCAGCGTGGAGACAGGGAGGGGAGGGGAGCAGTACTTC.

This chain joins TRBV5-1 and TRBJ2-1; TRBD2 agrees at 9 bases. The germline V gene encodes CDR1 SGHRS and CDR2 YFSETQ. V dropped 0 bases and J dropped 10; count of bases not matched to a gene: 14. CDR3 length: 17 amino acids. As DNA, the CDR3 is TGCGCCAGCAGCTTGGAAGGCGGGGGGGCCGGGTGGTGGGAGCAGTTCTTC. Encoded protein: CASSLEGGGAGWWEQFF.

This clone has a single count. The V call is TRBV30, the J call TRBJ1-6, with 7 bases aligning to TRBD1. After removal of 2 bases from V and 2 bases from J, the junction contained 0 bases not matched to a gene. The germline gives CDR1 GTSNPN, CDR2 SVGIG (reference sequence). The CDR3 is 14 residues long. CDR3 residues: CAWSQGAYNSPLHF. CDR3 nucleotides: TGTGCCTGGAGTCAGGGGGCCTATAATTCACCCCTCCACTTT.

The chain joins TRBV6-6 to TRBJ2-7; 9 nucleotides agree with TRBD2. Trimming at V came to 6 bases and at J to 2 bases, leaving 8 bases not matched to a gene. The germline V gene encodes CDR1 MNHNY and CDR2 SVGAGI (reference sequence). This CDR3 is built from 15 residues. The CDR3 region is CASRNPGLAPYEQYF. The CDR3 DNA follows: TGTGCCAGCAGAAACCCGGGACTAGCTCCCTACGAGCAGTACTTC.

V usage is TRBV5-1 and J usage is TRBJ2-5, with 13 bases matching TRBD2. CDR3 length: 20 amino acids. The trim removed 4 bases at V and 4 bases at J, leaving 19 bases unmatched. Germline CDR1 and CDR2: SGHRS and YFSETQ. The CDR3 here is CASSPLPNIPGLAGLETQYF. The DNA for the CDR3 is TGCGCCAGCAGCCCACTGCCGAATATCCCGGGACTAGCGGGGCTAGAGACCCAGTACTTC.

The chain's CDR3 is CASSLSGRDSNEQFF. Here the CDR3 DNA reads TGTGCCAGCAGCCTTAGCGGGAGAGACTCCAATGAGCAGTTCTTC. V gene TRBV6-5 combines with J gene TRBJ2-1, with 9 bases that match TRBD2. The CDR3 runs to 15 residues. Germline CDR1 is MNHEY and CDR2 is SVGAGI. Unmatched junction bases numbered 9, after V lost 6 bases and J lost 6 bases.

The chain combines TRBV5-1 with TRBJ1-1; 9 bases line up with TRBD1. The CDR3 consists of 15 residues. The V and J ends lost 4 bases and 1 base, in that order; junction bases with no gene match: 5. CDR1 SGHRS and CDR2 YFSETQ come from the germline V gene. CDR3 coding DNA: TGCGCCAGCAGCCCCGGGACAGGGAGGAACACTGAAGCTTTCTTT. It yields the protein CASSPGTGRNTEAFF.

This clone was detected only once. The chain uses TRBV5-4 and TRBJ1-1, with TRBD1 as a possible D gene (5 bases). Germline lookup yields CDR1 SGHNT and CDR2 YYREEE (reference sequence). Trimming took off 0 bases at V and 2 bases at J, with 11 bases between the two ends. This CDR3 is built from 15 residues. CDR3 in DNA: TGTGCCAGCAGCTTGGACGGGGGGGGAAACACTGAAGCTTTCTTT. Its translation is CASSLDGGGNTEAFF.

This sequence joins TRBV5-4 and TRBJ1-2; D is ambiguous. Between the trimmed V and J ends, which lost 0 bases and 3 bases, there was a span of 6 bases. In germline, CDR1 is SGHNT, CDR2 YYREEE (reference sequence). This CDR3 is built from 13 residues. The DNA of the CDR3 is TGTGCCAGCAGCTTGGTGTCCGACTATGGCTACACCTTC. Protein: CASSLVSDYGYTF.

The V gene is TRBV7-3, the J gene TRBJ2-3; TRBD2 is a possible D gene (5 bases). Per germline, CDR1 SGHTA and CDR2 FQGTGA. V lost 2 bases and J lost 2, with 11 bases in between. CDR3 length: 15 amino acids. The CDR3 nucleotides are TGTGCCAGCAGCTTAGGAGGACTCCACACAGATACGCAGTATTTT. This gives the protein CASSLGGLHTDTQYF.

The chain employs TRBV10-2 and TRBJ1-3; a weak D match, TRBD1 (5 bases). This CDR3 has 13 amino acids. Germline V gene lookup returns CDR1 WSHSY and CDR2 SAAADI. The V gene lost 4 bases and the J gene lost 7 bases, with 11 bases spanning the gap. CDR3 protein: CASSGPGTNTIYF. Here the CDR3 DNA reads TGCGCCAGCAGTGGGCCAGGGACGAACACCATATATTTT.

The rearrangement uses TRBV6-5 and TRBJ2-1; no firm D call. This CDR3 spans 11 amino acids. With 8 bases removed from V and 5 bases from J, the gap between germline ends came to 7 bases. Germline CDR1 reads MNHEY; CDR2 reads SVGAGI. This CDR3 is CASSDHNEQFF. The CDR3 DNA reads TGTGCCAGCTCCGACCACAATGAGCAGTTCTTC.

The chain combines TRBV5-1 with TRBJ2-7, with 10 nucleotides matching TRBD1. Trimming removed 2 bases from V and 2 bases from J; junction bases left unmatched: 4. Per germline, CDR1 SGHRS and CDR2 YFSETQ. This CDR3 region has 15 residues. CDR3 sequence reads: CASSLRQGAPYEQYF. CDR3 sequence (DNA): TGCGCCAGCAGCTTACGACAGGGGGCCCCCTACGAGCAGTACTTC.

The chain carries TRBV10-2 and TRBJ2-5; the match to TRBD2 covers 10 bases. The CDR3 totals 14 residues. The V gene's germline CDR1 is WSHSY and CDR2 SAAADI. V was pared by 8 bases and J by 2 bases, with 5 bases of the junction left unmatched. The CDR3 DNA sequence: TGCGCCAGCGGTCTAGCGGGAGTTCAAGAGACCCAGTACTTC. It translates to CASGLAGVQETQYF.

The chain employs TRBV5-1 and TRBJ2-7, with TRBD1 matching 10 bases. The J segment lost 1 base and the V segment lost 4 bases, leaving 11 bases of the junction unmatched. Germline V gene data show CDR1 as SGHRS and CDR2 as YFSETQ. This CDR3 region has 17 residues. This chain's CDR3 is CASSGQGGPSGSYEQYF. Written as DNA, the CDR3 is TGCGCCAGCAGCGGACAGGGGGGGCCTAGCGGATCCTACGAGCAGTACTTC.

The chain combines TRBV6-1 with TRBJ2-7, with 10 bases aligning to TRBD2. CDR3 length equals 16 residues. V lost 3 bases to trimming and J lost 1 base; unmatched junction nucleotides: 6. Germline loops: CDR1 MNHNS, CDR2 SASEGT. CDR3 coding DNA: TGTGCCAGCAGTGAGGTAGCGGGGGGTCGTTCCTACGAGCAGTACTTC. Translating it yields CASSEVAGGRSYEQYF.

The chain recombines TRBV9 with TRBJ1-1, with 7 bases that match TRBD1. The CDR3 is 14 amino acids. CDR1 is SGDLS, CDR2 YYNGEE, per germline. With V trimmed by 0 bases and J by 6 bases, 5 bases remained unmatched. The CDR3 reads CASSVGQGVSEAFF. The CDR3 region has the DNA TGTGCCAGCAGCGTAGGACAGGGAGTCTCTGAAGCTTTCTTT.

V is TRBV28 and J is TRBJ1-5; weak D call: TRBD1 (6 bases). From germline, CDR1 is MDHEN and CDR2 SYDVKM. The CDR3 runs 13 residues. V lost 7 bases and J 4 bases, leaving 11 bases between the germline ends. The chain's CDR3 is CASNLGGNQPQHF. The CDR3 nucleotides read TGTGCCAGCAACCTAGGGGGTAATCAGCCCCAGCATTTT.

The chain couples TRBV7-9 to TRBJ2-5; D is undetermined. Germline values: CDR1 SEHNR, CDR2 FQNEAQ (reference sequence). V was pared by 0 bases and J by 2 bases, with 4 bases between. CDR3 length equals 13 residues. For the CDR3, the DNA is TGTGCCAGCAGCTTAGCACAGCAAGAGACCCAGTACTTC. It codes for CASSLAQQETQYF.

V and J are TRBV28 and TRBJ1-2, with D perhaps matching TRBD1 (6 bases). The V and J ends lost 4 bases and 8 bases respectively, with 17 bases between them. This CDR3 comprises 14 residues. The germline V gene has CDR1 MDHEN and CDR2 SYDVKM. CDR3 amino acids: CASSYDTRGRGYTF. The CDR3 coding sequence is TGTGCCAGCAGTTACGACACCAGGGGTAGGGGCTACACCTTC.

This chain joins TRBV18 and TRBJ1-2, with TRBD1 matching over 7 bases. V was clipped by 4 bases and J by 5 bases; unmatched bases: 4. This CDR3 region has 13 residues. Germline assignment: CDR1 KGHSH and CDR2 LQKENI. CDR3 sequence: CASSLGTDYGYTF. The CDR3 DNA follows: TGTGCCAGCTCACTCGGGACAGATTATGGCTACACCTTC.